These 11 T cell receptor beta chains came from one sample sequenced in a study of T-cell reconstitution after alpha-beta-depleted transplantation in children (dated by TCRdb to about 2016). Libraries came from PCR. Sequencer: Illumina HiSeq 2500. To normalize quantification of the TCRbeta repertoire, the TCR libraries were built with molecular barcoding that relied on unique molecular identifiers. The public reads were reanalyzed by TCRdb: fastp trimming at Q25, MiXCR alignment, in-frame beta chains only. For every CDR3 protein sequence, its rows merge into one entry that carries the most common genes and DNA. Within this sample are around 400,000 distinct CDR3 sequences, with approximately 11% of them counted one time only. The ten largest clones capture 4.5% to 7% of the sample. The sequencing here drew on PBMCs from the stem cell graft donor, taken from the stem cell graft. The source of these receptors is a human donor who donated a stem cell graft to a child with acute myeloid leukemia.

This clonotype was seen more than once but under ten times. The CDR3 protein is CASSPAEGYHGYTF. The CDR3 DNA reads as TGCGCCAGCAGCCCCGCCGAGGGATACCATGGCTACACCTTC. The gene calls are TRBV5-1 and TRBJ1-2; D not certain. V was cut by 4 bases and J by 6 bases, with 16 bases left in between. This CDR3 spans 14 amino acids. Looked up from germline, CDR1 is SGHRS and CDR2 is YFSETQ.

This clonotype came up a few times. The chain carries TRBV20-1 and TRBJ2-4; possible D gene TRBD2, 6 bases. The CDR3 extends over 13 amino acids. V was pared by 1 base and J by 11 bases, with 15 bases between. Per germline, CDR1 DFQATT and CDR2 SNEGSKA (reference sequence). The CDR3 DNA is TGCAGTGCTAGAGTGGAGGGGTGGGATGTTCAGTACTTC. Translating it yields CSARVEGWDVQYF.

The rearrangement uses TRBV5-1 and TRBJ2-7; 10 bases align to TRBD1. The germline gives CDR1 SGHRS, CDR2 YFSETQ. The V segment lost 4 bases and the J segment 5 bases; nucleotides outside the gene matches: 6. The CDR3 is made up of 14 amino acids. The CDR3 reads CASSPGTGVNEQYF. The CDR3 region has the DNA TGCGCCAGCAGCCCAGGGACAGGGGTGAACGAGCAGTACTTC.

The chain uses TRBV7-2 and TRBJ2-2, with D unresolved. V lost 7 bases, J lost 4 bases, and 10 bases lay in between. The CDR3 is 13 amino acids. Germline V gives CDR1 SGHTA, CDR2 FQGNSA. CDR3 coding DNA: TGTGCCAGCACCTACCAGATCACCGGGGAGCTGTTTTTT. Residues: CASTYQITGELFF.

In this sample, this clonotype turned up a few times. This chain uses TRBV5-1 with TRBJ2-5; D might be TRBD1 (5 bases). CDR3 size: 14 residues. Germline V CDR1 and CDR2: SGHRS, YFSETQ. V lost 4 bases to trimming and J lost 0 bases, with 10 bases between them. As DNA, the CDR3 is TGCGCCAGCAGCATGACAGAGTACCAAGAGACCCAGTACTTC. Residues: CASSMTEYQETQYF.

The J gene is TRBJ1-5, the V gene TRBV20-1; D perhaps matches TRBD1 (5 bases). The CDR3 runs to 12 residues. Germline V gene data show CDR1 as DFQATT and CDR2 as SNEGSKA (reference sequence). V gave up 6 bases and J gave up 4 bases, with 10 bases separating them. The CDR3 reads CSAWDANQPQHF. The CDR3 DNA sequence: TGCAGTGCCTGGGACGCTAATCAGCCCCAGCATTTT.

In its sample, this clonotype was seen many times. This rearrangement joins TRBV5-6 to TRBJ1-3; D uncertain. The ends were cut back, 2 bases at V and 5 bases at J, with 14 bases in the middle. The CDR3 runs to 15 residues. Germline CDR1 is SGHDT and CDR2 is YYEEEE. The CDR3 nucleotides are TGTGCCAGCAGCTTAGACGGGAGCACGCGAAACACCATATATTTT. As protein: CASSLDGSTRNTIYF.

The genes are TRBV20-1 and TRBJ2-1, with 10 bases aligning to TRBD2. Germline CDR1 DFQATT, CDR2 SNEGSKA (reference sequence). The CDR3 length is 13 residues. Germline trimming cut 4 bases from V and 7 bases from J; bases unmatched to any gene: 4. The CDR3 spells CSAKAGGLNEQFF. For the CDR3, the DNA is TGCAGTGCTAAAGCGGGAGGGTTAAATGAGCAGTTCTTC.

This clonotype turned up a few times. This chain uses TRBV4-2 with TRBJ2-7, with a possible D match to TRBD2 (5 bases). The CDR3 consists of 15 residues. Trimming removed 0 bases from V and 6 bases from J, with 15 bases in between. Germline loops: CDR1 LGHNA, CDR2 YNFKEQ. The CDR3: CASSQEGPTRGEQYF. As DNA, the CDR3 is TGTGCCAGCAGCCAAGAAGGACCAACCCGGGGCGAGCAGTACTTC.

This clonotype showed up many times. The genes are TRBV9 and TRBJ1-2, with 8 bases identical to TRBD1. This CDR3 is built from 15 residues. V was clipped by 4 bases and J by 4 bases; unmatched bases: 9. Germline CDR1 and CDR2: SGDLS and YYNGEE. The CDR3 spells CASSPPGGAFYGYTF. CDR3 DNA: TGTGCCAGCAGCCCTCCAGGGGGCGCATTCTATGGCTACACCTTC.

V usage is TRBV1 and J usage is TRBJ2-5; no DNA check was done on the table's D call, TRBD2. TRBV1 is an annotated pseudogene. The CDR3 spans 16 residues. This chain's CDR3 is CTSSQGSRGGEETQYF. The CDR3 DNA is TGCACCAGCAGCCAAGGATCGCGCGGGGGGGAAGAGACCCAGTACTTC.